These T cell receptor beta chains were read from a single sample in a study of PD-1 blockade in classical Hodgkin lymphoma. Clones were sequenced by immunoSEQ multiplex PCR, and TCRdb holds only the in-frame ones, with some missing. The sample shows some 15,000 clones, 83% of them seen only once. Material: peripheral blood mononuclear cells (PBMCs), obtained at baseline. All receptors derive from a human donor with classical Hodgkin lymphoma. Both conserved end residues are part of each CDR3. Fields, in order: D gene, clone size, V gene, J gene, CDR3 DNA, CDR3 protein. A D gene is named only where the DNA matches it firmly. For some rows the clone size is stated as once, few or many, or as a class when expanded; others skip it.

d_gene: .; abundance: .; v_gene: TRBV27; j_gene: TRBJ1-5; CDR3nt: TGTGCCAGCAGTTTATCAAGCAATCAGCCCCAGCATTTT; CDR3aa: CASSLSSNQPQHF
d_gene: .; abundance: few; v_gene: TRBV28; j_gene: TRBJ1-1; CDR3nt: TGTGCCAGCAGTTTAGGCACCCCGAACACTGAAGCTTTCTTT; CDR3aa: CASSLGTPNTEAFF
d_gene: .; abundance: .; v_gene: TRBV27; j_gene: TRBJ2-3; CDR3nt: TGTGCCAGCAGTTGGATAGTTAGCACAGATACGCAGTATTTT; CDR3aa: CASSWIVSTDTQYF
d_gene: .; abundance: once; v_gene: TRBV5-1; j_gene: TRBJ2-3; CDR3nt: TGCGCCAGCAGCTTGGGGGCTGCAGGGGCAGATACGCAGTATTTT; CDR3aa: CASSLGAAGADTQYF
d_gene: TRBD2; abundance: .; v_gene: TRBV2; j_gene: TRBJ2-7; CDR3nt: TGTGCCAACTCCGCGGGGGGGGCATCGCGCTACGAGCAGTACTTC; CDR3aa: CANSAGGASRYEQYF
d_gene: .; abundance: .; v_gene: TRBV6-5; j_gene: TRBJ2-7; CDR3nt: TGTGCCAGCAGTTACTCCGGGTGGACTGAGCCCTACGAGCAGTACTTC; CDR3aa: CASSYSGWTEPYEQYF
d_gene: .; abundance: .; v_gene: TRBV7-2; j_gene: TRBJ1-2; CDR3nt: TGTGCCAGCAGCTTAGGTGGACACAACTCCGGCTACACCTTC; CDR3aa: CASSLGGHNSGYTF
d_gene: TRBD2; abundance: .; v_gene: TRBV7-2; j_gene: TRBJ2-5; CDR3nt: TGTGCCAGCAACAGACTAGCGGGGAGGGAGACCCAGTACTTC; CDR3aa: CASNRLAGRETQYF
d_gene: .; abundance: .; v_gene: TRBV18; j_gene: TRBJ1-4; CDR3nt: TGTGCCAGCTCACCACGGACTGGAACCTCTGAAAAACTGTTTTTT; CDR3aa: CASSPRTGTSEKLFF
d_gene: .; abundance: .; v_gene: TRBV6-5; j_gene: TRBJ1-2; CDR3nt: TGTGCCAGCAGTTACTCCCGCAGGCTGGACATACGTGGCTACACCTTC; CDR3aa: CASSYSRRLDIRGYTF
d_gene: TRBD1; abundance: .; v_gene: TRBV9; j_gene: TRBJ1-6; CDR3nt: TGTGCCAGCAGCCCCCCAGGGACAGAGTATAATTCACCCCTCCACTTT; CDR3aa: CASSPPGTEYNSPLHF
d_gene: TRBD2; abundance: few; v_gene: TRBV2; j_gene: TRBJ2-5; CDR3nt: TGTGCCAGCAGTGGCGGGGGGGGCCAAGAGACCCAGTACTTC; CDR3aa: CASSGGGGQETQYF
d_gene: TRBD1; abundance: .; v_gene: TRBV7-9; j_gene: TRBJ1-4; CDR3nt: TGTGCCAGCAGCTTAGACACAGAGACAGGGGATAAACTGTTTTTT; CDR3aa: CASSLDTETGDKLFF
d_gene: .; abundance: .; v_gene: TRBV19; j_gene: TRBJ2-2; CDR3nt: TGTGCCAGTAGATGGACAGTAACCACCGGGGAGCTGTTTTTT; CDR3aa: CASRWTVTTGELFF